Shown below are 14 T cell receptor beta chains from a single sample sequenced in a study of early T cells in non-severe SARS-CoV-2 infection (dated by TCRdb to 2020 to 2023). The receptor library was made with 5' RACE. TCRdb records NextSeq 500 as the sequencer. TCRdb itself trimmed the public reads at Q25 with fastp, ran MiXCR and retained productive beta chains. Each record represents a unique CDR3 protein, reported with the most common genes and DNA among its rows. The sample table shows 65,000 to 85,000 distinct CDR3 sequences, and roughly 13% are seen once. The leading ten clones occupy less than 1.5% of the sample. Sequencing was done on a sample of whole blood. The receptors stem from an adult who was a healthcare worker with PCR-confirmed SARS-CoV-2 infection or an uninfected control (not recorded which).

The sample holds many counts of this clonotype. This sequence joins TRBV12-5 and TRBJ1-4; D uncertain. This CDR3 region has 15 residues. Per germline, CDR1 LGHNT and CDR2 FRNRAP. V was trimmed by 0 bases and J by 8 bases, leaving 13 bases between them. The CDR3 spells CASGLVGEGGEKLFF. As DNA, the CDR3 is TGTGCTAGTGGTTTGGTTGGGGAAGGTGGCGAAAAACTGTTTTTT. Drawing the rest from reference TRBV12-5 and TRBJ1-4, the complete variable domain is DARVTQTPRHKVTEMGQEVTMRCQPILGHNTVFWYRQTMMQGLELLAYFRNRAPLDDSGMPKDRFSAEMPDATLATLKIQPSEPRDSAVYFCASGLVGEGGEKLFFGSGTQLSVL.

The V call is TRBV6-5, the J call TRBJ2-7, with D hard to call. V shed 0 bases and J shed 3 bases, with 12 bases lying between them. The CDR3 totals 15 residues. CDR1 is MNHEY and CDR2 is SVGAGI in the germline V gene. CDR3 bases: TGTGCCAGCAGTTACTCTATCAGCGCCTACTACGAGCAGTACTTC. Translating it yields CASSYSISAYYEQYF.

The chain is built from TRBV20-1 and TRBJ1-2; 9 nucleotides agree with TRBD1. Trimming cost V 5 bases and J 2 bases; bases outside gene matches: 9. CDR1 DFQATT and CDR2 SNEGSKA come from the germline V gene (reference sequence). The CDR3 spans 15 residues. The CDR3 sequence is CSAGDRARNNYGYTF. The DNA of the CDR3 is TGCAGTGCTGGGGACAGGGCAAGAAACAACTATGGCTACACCTTC.

Only a few counts were recorded for this clonotype. The chain links TRBV19 to TRBJ2-3; D could derive from TRBD1 or TRBD2 (5 bases each). V lost 7 bases and J 1 base, leaving 18 bases between the germline ends. Looked up from germline, CDR1 is LNHDA and CDR2 is SQIVND (reference sequence). The CDR3 is 16 amino acids. In nucleotides, the CDR3 is TGTGCCAGTACCAACCGGCGACCGGGGCGCACAGATACGCAGTATTTT. It codes for CASTNRRPGRTDTQYF.

This clonotype was seen many times. The chain couples TRBV6-2 or TRBV6-3 to TRBJ2-7; tentative D call: TRBD2 (5 bases). Trimming took 3 bases from V and 0 from J, leaving 9 bases between them. The CDR3 has 14 residues. Germline V gene data show CDR1 as MNHEY and CDR2 as SVGEGT. CDR3 in DNA: TGTGCCAGCAGTTATCGGGATAACTCCTACGAGCAGTACTTC. Translated: CASSYRDNSYEQYF.

The sample holds many counts of this clonotype. V gene TRBV11-2 combines with J gene TRBJ1-6; D ambiguous. This CDR3 contains 18 residues. Germline CDR1 reads SGHAT; CDR2 reads FQNNGV. Trimming took 5 bases from V and 0 from J, leaving 17 bases between them. The CDR3 DNA reads TGTGCCAGCAGCCCCAACCTGTACGGGAACTCCTATAATTCACCCCTCCACTTT. It translates to CASSPNLYGNSYNSPLHF.

This clonotype was counted between two and nine times. The chain recombines TRBV28 with TRBJ2-1; D remains ambiguous. The CDR3 spans 12 residues. V dropped 6 bases and J dropped 4 bases, with 7 bases sitting between them. Germline V gene lookup returns CDR1 MDHEN and CDR2 SYDVKM. The CDR3 spells CASSRPYNEQFF. DNA for the CDR3: TGTGCCAGCAGCCGACCTTACAATGAGCAGTTCTTC. The entire variable domain, with the rest obtained from reference TRBV28 and TRBJ2-1, is as follows: DVKVTQSSRYLVKRTGEKVFLECVQDMDHENMFWYRQDPGLGLRLIYFSYDVKMKEKGDIPEGYSVSREKKERFSLILESASTNQTSMYLCASSRPYNEQFFGPGTRLTVL.

This clonotype has a count of ten or more. The CDR3 loop reads CASSLTGRGLYEQYF. CDR3 coding DNA: TGTGCCAGCAGTTTAACGGGCAGGGGGCTTTACGAGCAGTACTTC. The chain is built from TRBV27 and TRBJ2-7; 8 bases align to TRBD1. With 2 bases clipped from V and 4 bases from J, the junction kept 7 bases outside the gene matches. Germline V lookup: CDR1 MNHEY, CDR2 SMNVEV (reference sequence). The CDR3 is 15 residues long.

The rearrangement joins TRBV12-3 or TRBV12-4 to TRBJ2-3; 8 bases agree with TRBD1. V was pared by 0 bases and J by 5 bases, with 13 bases of the junction left unmatched. CDR3 length: 18 amino acids. CDR3 DNA: TGTGCCAGCAGTTTAGCACGGGACAGGAAAAAATGGGGAGATACGCAGTATTTT. It encodes CASSLARDRKKWGDTQYF.

A note on this clonotype: The conserved phenylalanine or tryptophan is not found at the CDR3 terminus, so this likely reflects a read error. This rearrangement joins TRBV28 to TRBJ1-3, with D unresolved. The CDR3 consists of 15 residues. Germline V gene data show CDR1 as MDHEN and CDR2 as SYDVKM. The V end was cut by 4 bases, the J end by 0 bases, with 10 bases between. The DNA for the CDR3 is TGTGCCAGCAGTTCAGCAGGCCTCTCTGGAAACACCATATATTCT. Translating gives CASSSAGLSGNTIYS.

The rearrangement links TRBV29-1 to TRBJ2-1; the D gene could be TRBD1 or TRBD2 (5 bases each). CDR3 size: 15 residues. Germline V gene sequence: CDR1 SQVTM, CDR2 ANQGSEA. V lost 7 bases, J lost 1 base, and 17 bases lay in between. The CDR3 reads CSARGTARSYNEQFF. CDR3 DNA: TGCAGCGCCCGAGGGACGGCGAGGTCCTACAATGAGCAGTTCTTC.

This clonotype has ten or more counts. The chain employs TRBV6-2 or TRBV6-3 and TRBJ2-5, with 7 bases matching TRBD1. J was trimmed by 2 bases and V by 5 bases; bases with no gene match: 5. CDR1 and CDR2 (germline): MNHEY, SVGEGT. CDR3 length equals 14 residues. The CDR3 spells CASSRGGSQETQYF. The CDR3 DNA follows: TGTGCCAGCAGTCGAGGGGGCAGTCAAGAGACCCAGTACTTC.

This clonotype showed up just a few times. The chain joins TRBV5-6 to TRBJ2-7, with D possibly called TRBD1 or TRBD2 (5 bases each). In germline, CDR1 is SGHDT, CDR2 YYEEEE. Trimming pared 0 bases from V and 5 bases from J, leaving 6 bases between. The CDR3 is 12 amino acids. CDR3 nucleotide sequence: TGTGCCAGCAGCTTGGGGGACCACGAGCAGTACTTC. This translates into CASSLGDHEQYF. The full variable domain, rest sourced from reference TRBV5-6 and TRBJ2-7, is DAGVTQSPTHLIKTRGQQVTLRCSPKSGHDTVSWYQQALGQGPQFIFQYYEEEERQRGNFPDRFSGHQFPNYSSELNVNALLLGDSALYLCASSLGDHEQYFGPGTRLTVT.

In its sample, this clonotype was seen a few times. The chain has TRBV18 and TRBJ2-1; 7 bases map to TRBD2. The junction had 6 bases not matched to a gene; V was cut back by 5 bases and J by 2 bases. This CDR3 is 15 amino acids long. CDR1 is KGHSH, CDR2 LQKENI, per germline. The DNA of the CDR3 is TGTGCCAGCTCAAAGAACAGCGGGACCTACAATGAGCAGTTCTTC. Translated, it gives CASSKNSGTYNEQFF.